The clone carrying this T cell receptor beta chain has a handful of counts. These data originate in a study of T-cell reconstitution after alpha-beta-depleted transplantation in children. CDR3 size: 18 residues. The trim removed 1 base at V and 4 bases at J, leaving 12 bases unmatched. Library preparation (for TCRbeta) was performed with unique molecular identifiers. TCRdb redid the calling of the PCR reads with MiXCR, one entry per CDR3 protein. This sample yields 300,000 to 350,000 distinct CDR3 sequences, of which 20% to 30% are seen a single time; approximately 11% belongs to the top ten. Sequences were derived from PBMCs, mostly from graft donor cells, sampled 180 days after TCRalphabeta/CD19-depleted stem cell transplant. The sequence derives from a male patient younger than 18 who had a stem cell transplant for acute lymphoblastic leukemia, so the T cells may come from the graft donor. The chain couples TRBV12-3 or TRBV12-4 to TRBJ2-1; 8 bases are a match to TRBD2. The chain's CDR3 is CASSLVGLSTSGYNEQFF. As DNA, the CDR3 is TGTGCCAGCAGTTTAGTAGGGTTGAGTACTAGCGGATACAATGAGCAGTTCTTC.